This T cell receptor (beta chain) was retrieved from a study of cytomegalovirus exposure and HLA in healthy donors. PCR used 60 Vbeta primers and 13 Jbeta primers. Measured with immunoSEQ multiplex PCR; TCRdb has only the in-frame clones, and not every one. The profile shows 70,000 to 95,000 clones, around 80% of them singletons. Per germline, CDR1 MGHDK and CDR2 SYGVNS. The V and J ends lost 6 bases and 2 bases, in that order; junction bases with no gene match: 4. This CDR3 has 14 amino acids. This sequence originates from a man aged 35-49 years in good health and CMV-seronegative. Sequenced: PBMCs. The V gene is TRBV25-1, the J gene TRBJ1-5; 7 bases align to TRBD1. The CDR3 DNA sequence: TGTGCCAGCAGCCCGGGGACAGGCAATCAGCCCCAGCATTTT. Its translation: CASSPGTGNQPQHF.